The present TCR beta chain was sequenced within a study of blood T cell repertoires in COVID-19. Study in general: From T cells, B-cell-depleted T cells, or PBMCs came the material, which was cDNA or gDNA.

This clone was detected once. Original methodology: Amplification of reference gene primers was used by the study to estimate nucleated cell counts. Assay used: immunoSEQ multiplex PCR; TCRdb lists only in-frame clones, some missing. V and J calls and clone size are as listed in that table; D and trimming were resolved from the DNA. This sample has about 130,000 clones, with about 83% found just once. The sequenced material came from peripheral blood. The source is a man aged 35 to 55 with active or convalescent COVID-19.

CDR3 residues: CASSLRTGVHNSPLHF. The CDR3 nucleotides read TGTGCCAGCAGCCTACGTACAGGGGTTCACAATTCACCCCTCCACTTT. The genes are TRBV14 and TRBJ1-6; TRBD1 aligns across 7 bases. Germline V gene sequence: CDR1 SGHDN, CDR2 FVKESK. With 4 bases clipped from V and 7 bases from J, the junction kept 10 bases outside the gene matches. The CDR3 covers 16 residues.